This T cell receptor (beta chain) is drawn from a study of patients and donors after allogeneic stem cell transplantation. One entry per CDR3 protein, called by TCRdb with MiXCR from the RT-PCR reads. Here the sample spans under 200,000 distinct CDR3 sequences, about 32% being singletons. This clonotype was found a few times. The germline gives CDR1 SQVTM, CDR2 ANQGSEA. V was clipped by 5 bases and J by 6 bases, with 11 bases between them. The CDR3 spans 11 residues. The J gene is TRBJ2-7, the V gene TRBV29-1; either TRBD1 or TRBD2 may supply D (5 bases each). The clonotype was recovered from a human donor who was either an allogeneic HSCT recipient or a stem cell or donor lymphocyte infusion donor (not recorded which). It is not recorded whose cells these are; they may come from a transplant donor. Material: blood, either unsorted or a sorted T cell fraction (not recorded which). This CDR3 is CSVSGPTEQYF. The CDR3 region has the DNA TGCAGCGTTTCGGGACCGACCGAGCAGTACTTC.